The 28 T cell receptor beta chains listed next were all sequenced from one sample in a study of blood T cell repertoires in COVID-19. Using immunoSEQ multiplex PCR, the repertoire was profiled, and TCRdb retains in-frame clones only, with some absent. The sample shows some 70,000 clones, 79% of them seen only once. The sample taken for sequencing was peripheral blood. All receptors come from a woman between 45 and 65 years old with acute or convalescent COVID-19.

This clone was counted a single time. This chain uses TRBV12-3 or TRBV12-4 with TRBJ1-1; D is uncertain. Trimming pared 9 bases from V and 2 bases from J, leaving 13 bases between. The CDR3 is 13 residues long. This CDR3 reads CASHPGANTEAFF. The CDR3 nucleotides read TGTGCCAGTCACCCCGGAGCTAACACTGAAGCTTTCTTT.

The chain employs TRBV2 and TRBJ2-5, with 10 bases identical to TRBD2. V lost 4 bases, J lost 6 bases, and 8 bases stayed unmatched. In germline, CDR1 is SNHLY, CDR2 FYNNEI. This CDR3 contains 15 residues. CDR3 nucleotide sequence: TGTGCCAGCAGTGTAGGAGCGGGGGGGCTGAAGACCCAGTACTTC. This gives the protein CASSVGAGGLKTQYF. The full variable domain, with the rest looked up from reference TRBV2 and TRBJ2-5, is EPEVTQTPSHQVTQMGQEVILRCVPISNHLYFYWYRQILGQKVEFLVSFYNNEISEKSEIFDDQFSVERPDGSNFTLKIRSTKLEDSAMYFCASSVGAGGLKTQYFGPGTRLLVL.

This clone was seen a handful of times. This chain connects TRBV25-1 to TRBJ1-1; D is ambiguous. The CDR3 sequence is 14 residues long. V shed 1 base and J shed 3 bases, with 9 bases lying between them. CDR1 is MGHDK, CDR2 SYGVNS, per germline. In DNA form, the CDR3 reads TGTGCCAGCAGTGAATCGGTCGGGTACACTGAAGCTTTCTTT. It translates to CASSESVGYTEAFF.

The rearrangement joins TRBV5-6 to TRBJ1-2; maybe TRBD1 (5 bases). CDR3 size: 13 residues. Between the trimmed V and J ends, which lost 5 bases and 6 bases, there was a span of 14 bases. Looked up from germline, CDR1 is SGHDT and CDR2 is YYEEEE. DNA of the CDR3: TGTGCCAGCAGTTGGGGGGTATCGGATGGCTACACCTTC. Encoded protein: CASSWGVSDGYTF.

The J gene is TRBJ2-1, the V gene TRBV27, with TRBD2 matching 8 bases. Trimming cost V 0 bases and J 6 bases; bases outside gene matches: 31. There are 24 residues in the CDR3. CDR1 is MNHEY, CDR2 SMNVEV, per germline (reference sequence). The CDR3 reads CASSLSAAQEIRLGGTRRFNEQFF. DNA of the CDR3: TGTGCCAGCAGTTTATCAGCCGCGCAGGAGATTAGACTAGGGGGGACTAGACGTTTCAATGAGCAGTTCTTC.

V and J are TRBV27 and TRBJ1-2; D might be TRBD1 (5 bases). The CDR3 extends over 16 amino acids. Looked up from germline, CDR1 is MNHEY and CDR2 is SMNVEV (reference sequence). V lost 3 bases, J lost 2 bases, and 16 bases lay in between. CDR3 in amino acids: CASSFGPLRGNYGYTF. CDR3 DNA: TGTGCCAGCAGTTTCGGTCCGTTACGGGGGAACTATGGCTACACCTTC.

This clone was seen only a few times. CDR3 protein: CASSHRAGEGEQYF. The CDR3 region has the DNA TGTGCCAGCAGCCACCGAGCGGGAGAAGGGGAGCAGTACTTC. This chain connects TRBV3-1 (or the pseudogene TRBV3-2) to TRBJ2-7; 8 nucleotides line up with TRBD2. The CDR3 has 14 residues. Germline V gives CDR1 LGHDT, CDR2 YNNKEL (reference sequence). V shed 3 bases, J shed 7 bases, and the junction held 8 bases outside the gene matches.

The V and J genes are TRBV3-1 (or the pseudogene TRBV3-2) and TRBJ2-1, with 13 bases lining up with TRBD2. There are 14 residues in the CDR3. Germline CDR1 reads LGHDT; CDR2 reads YNNKEL (reference sequence). Trimming took 6 bases from V and 10 from J; bases not matched to a gene: 6. The CDR3 DNA sequence: TGTGCCAGCAGAGGCGGACTAGCGGGAGTCGAGCAGTTCTTC. Its protein is CASRGGLAGVEQFF.

This rearrangement joins TRBV20-1 to TRBJ2-1; 9 nucleotides match TRBD2. V shed 3 bases, J shed 4 bases, and the junction held 4 bases outside the gene matches. CDR3 size: 14 residues. Germline CDR1 and CDR2: DFQATT and SNEGSKA (reference sequence). The CDR3 reads CSASGLAGYNEQFF. CDR3 sequence (DNA): TGCAGTGCTAGTGGCCTAGCGGGGTACAATGAGCAGTTCTTC.

The gene calls are TRBV4-2 and TRBJ2-3; D possibly corresponds to TRBD1 (6 bases). Germline-derived CDR1 and CDR2 are LGHNA and YNFKEQ. Trimming shortened V by 9 bases and J by 3 bases, and 10 bases separated the two germline ends. The CDR3 totals 12 residues. The CDR3 here is CASSGATDTQYF. The CDR3 DNA reads TGTGCCAGTTCAGGGGCGACAGATACGCAGTATTTT.

The V gene is TRBV11-2, the J gene TRBJ2-1; 16 nucleotides agree with TRBD2. J was trimmed by 6 bases and V by 5 bases; bases with no gene match: 7. Per the germline V gene, CDR1 is SGHAT and CDR2 is FQNNGV. The CDR3 has 17 residues. DNA for the CDR3: TGTGCCAGCAGCCATGGGACTAGCGGGGGGGCCGGCAATGAGCAGTTCTTC. Residues: CASSHGTSGGAGNEQFF.

The chain is built from TRBV12-3 or TRBV12-4 and TRBJ1-4; D is ambiguous. CDR3 length: 12 residues. V lost 3 bases and J lost 8, with 7 bases in between. The DNA of the CDR3 is TGTGCCAGCAGTTTTCTAAACGAAAAACTGTTTTTT. This translates into CASSFLNEKLFF.

The genes are TRBV28 and TRBJ1-3, with a possible D match to TRBD1 (5 bases). Germline loops: CDR1 MDHEN, CDR2 SYDVKM. This CDR3 region has 14 residues. Trimming removed 6 bases at V and 3 bases at J, with 12 bases between. DNA for the CDR3: TGTGCCAGCAGCAGGGTTTTTAGTGGAAACACCATATATTTT. It specifies CASSRVFSGNTIYF. The variable domain in full, with the rest retrieved from reference TRBV28 and TRBJ1-3, is DVKVTQSSRYLVKRTGEKVFLECVQDMDHENMFWYRQDPGLGLRLIYFSYDVKMKEKGDIPEGYSVSREKKERFSLILESASTNQTSMYLCASSRVFSGNTIYFGEGSWLTVV.

The rearrangement joins TRBV12-5 to TRBJ2-3, with TRBD1 matching over 8 bases. Germline CDR1 LGHNT, CDR2 FRNRAP. This CDR3 contains 15 residues. The V segment lost 6 bases and the J segment 7 bases; nucleotides outside the gene matches: 12. The CDR3 reads CASGPGTGSIHTQYF. CDR3 DNA sequence: TGTGCTAGTGGCCCAGGGACAGGTTCCATCCATACGCAGTATTTT. Full variable domain (remainder filled in from reference TRBV12-5 and TRBJ2-3): DARVTQTPRHKVTEMGQEVTMRCQPILGHNTVFWYRQTMMQGLELLAYFRNRAPLDDSGMPKDRFSAEMPDATLATLKIQPSEPRDSAVYFCASGPGTGSIHTQYFGPGTRLTVL.

The chain carries TRBV4-1 and TRBJ1-4; D uncertain. This CDR3 comprises 14 residues. Germline V gene lookup returns CDR1 MGHRA and CDR2 YSYEKL. V lost 0 bases and J 10 bases, leaving 12 bases between the germline ends. Here the CDR3 DNA reads TGCGCCAGCAGCCAAGATTACTTCACCGGAAAACTGTTTTTT. This codes for CASSQDYFTGKLFF.

This clone was observed a few times. The V and J genes are TRBV5-1 and TRBJ2-3, with D perhaps matching TRBD2 (5 bases). V was clipped by 0 bases and J by 3 bases, with 14 bases between them. The CDR3 has 16 amino acids. Germline-derived CDR1 and CDR2 are SGHRS and YFSETQ. The CDR3 reads CASSLAGVAATDTQYF. Here the CDR3 DNA reads TGCGCCAGCAGCTTGGCCGGGGTAGCAGCTACAGATACGCAGTATTTT.

V is TRBV6-6 and J is TRBJ1-1; the D is unclear. The germline gives CDR1 MNHNY, CDR2 SVGAGI (reference sequence). The CDR3 contains 14 residues. The V end was cut by 2 bases, the J end by 0 bases, with 7 bases between. CDR3 sequence (DNA): TGTGCCAGCAGTTACATGGAGGTGAACACTGAAGCTTTCTTT. Encoded protein: CASSYMEVNTEAFF.

This chain joins TRBV10-3 and TRBJ2-3, with TRBD1 matching 9 bases. V lost 7 bases to trimming and J lost 0 bases; unmatched junction nucleotides: 5. This CDR3 spans 15 amino acids. Germline V lookup: CDR1 ENHRY, CDR2 SYGVKD. In DNA, the CDR3 is TGTGCCATCAACTCGGGGACAGGGAGCACAGATACGCAGTATTTT. Its protein product is CAINSGTGSTDTQYF.

The chain couples TRBV18 to TRBJ2-1; 10 bases line up with TRBD1. In germline, CDR1 is KGHSH, CDR2 LQKENI. V was clipped by 3 bases and J by 12 bases; unmatched bases: 14. The CDR3 runs 16 residues. The CDR3 region has the DNA TGTGCCAGCTCACCGACATCGGGACAGGGGATAGAAGGGCAGTTCTTC. It translates to CASSPTSGQGIEGQFF.

This chain uses TRBV5-1 with TRBJ1-5; D remains ambiguous. Germline V gene lookup returns CDR1 SGHRS and CDR2 YFSETQ. V was shortened by 0 bases and J by 0 bases, with 7 bases between the two germline ends. The CDR3 runs 15 residues. The CDR3 is CASSLGLPSNQPQHF. The DNA for the CDR3 is TGCGCCAGCAGCTTGGGACTCCCTAGCAATCAGCCCCAGCATTTT.

In this sample, this clone turned up a few times. The chain has TRBV2 and TRBJ2-1, with 10 bases lining up with TRBD2. J lost 8 bases, V lost 6 bases, and 10 bases had no gene match. CDR1 and CDR2 (germline): SNHLY, FYNNEI. The CDR3 is 15 amino acids. The CDR3 spells CASRERLAGRDEQFF. The CDR3 nucleotides read TGTGCCAGCAGAGAGCGACTAGCGGGTCGCGATGAGCAGTTCTTC.

For the CDR3, the DNA is TGTGCCAGCAGCCCAGAGCCAGCGGGGTCCCCAGATACGCAGTATTTT. It is translated as CASSPEPAGSPDTQYF. The rearrangement links TRBV7-3 to TRBJ2-3; 7 bases line up with TRBD2. This CDR3 has 16 amino acids. From germline, CDR1 is SGHTA and CDR2 FQGTGA. V gave up 5 bases and J gave up 4 bases; unmatched junction bases: 12.

The genes are TRBV5-1 and TRBJ2-6, with D perhaps matching TRBD1 (6 bases). The length of the CDR3 is 19 residues. Germline V gene lookup returns CDR1 SGHRS and CDR2 YFSETQ. V was clipped by 0 bases and J by 2 bases, with 18 bases between them. CDR3 bases: TGCGCCAGCAGCTTGGCTGGACCGGGACAAGTGGCTGGGGCCAACGTCCTGACTTTC. The encoded protein is CASSLAGPGQVAGANVLTF.

The chain recombines TRBV28 with TRBJ1-5; D possibly corresponds to TRBD1 (6 bases). The CDR3 is 13 residues long. The germline gives CDR1 MDHEN, CDR2 SYDVKM. Trimming cost V 7 bases and J 5 bases, with 12 bases left between them. CDR3 nucleotide sequence: TGTGCCAGCACCTCCTCAGGGGATCAGCCCCAGCATTTT. Its translation is CASTSSGDQPQHF. The full variable domain, rest sourced from reference TRBV28 and TRBJ1-5, is DVKVTQSSRYLVKRTGEKVFLECVQDMDHENMFWYRQDPGLGLRLIYFSYDVKMKEKGDIPEGYSVSREKKERFSLILESASTNQTSMYLCASTSSGDQPQHFGDGTRLSIL.

Regarding this clone: This is likely an artifact of a read error, given a far larger clone one base away. This chain links TRBV4-3 with TRBJ2-4, with 11 bases aligning to TRBD2. The trim removed 0 bases at V and 6 bases at J, leaving 4 bases unmatched. CDR3 length equals 16 residues. Germline V gene data show CDR1 as LGHNA and CDR2 as YSLEER. The CDR3 region is CASSQDSGGGGNIQYF. CDR3 DNA: TGCGCCAGCAGCCAAGATAGCGGGGGGGGCGGAAACATTCAGTACTTC.

The V call is TRBV27, the J call TRBJ1-5, with 7 bases identical to TRBD1. This CDR3 comprises 15 residues. The germline V gene has CDR1 MNHEY and CDR2 SMNVEV (reference sequence). V shed 2 bases and J 6 bases; nucleotides not matched to a gene: 7. The CDR3 is CASSLAGGVSQPQHF. The CDR3 DNA is TGTGCCAGCAGTTTAGCAGGGGGAGTAAGTCAGCCCCAGCATTTT.

The J gene is TRBJ2-1, the V gene TRBV25-1; 11 bases match TRBD2. CDR1 is MGHDK and CDR2 is SYGVNS in the germline V gene. J lost 8 bases, V lost 6 bases, and 18 bases had no gene match. This CDR3 has 18 residues. The CDR3 reads CASSPGVAGGPSWYEQFF. The CDR3 DNA reads TGTGCCAGCAGCCCCGGGGTAGCGGGAGGGCCTAGTTGGTATGAGCAGTTCTTC. The full variable domain, in which reference TRBV25-1 and TRBJ2-1 provide the parts outside the CDR3, is EADIYQTPRYLVIGTGKKITLECSQTMGHDKMYWYQQDPGMELHLIHYSYGVNSTEKGDLSSESTVSRIRTEHFPLTLESARPSHTSQYLCASSPGVAGGPSWYEQFFGPGTRLTVL.

The J gene is TRBJ2-1, the V gene TRBV7-7; possible D gene TRBD2, 5 bases. Germline loops: CDR1 SSHAT, CDR2 FNYEAQ (reference sequence). There are 15 residues in the CDR3. Trimming took off 1 base at V and 6 bases at J, with 13 bases between the two ends. CDR3 coding DNA: TGTGCCAGCAGCTTAGGGGCTAGCACCTCCAATGAGCAGTTCTTC. Translation: CASSLGASTSNEQFF.